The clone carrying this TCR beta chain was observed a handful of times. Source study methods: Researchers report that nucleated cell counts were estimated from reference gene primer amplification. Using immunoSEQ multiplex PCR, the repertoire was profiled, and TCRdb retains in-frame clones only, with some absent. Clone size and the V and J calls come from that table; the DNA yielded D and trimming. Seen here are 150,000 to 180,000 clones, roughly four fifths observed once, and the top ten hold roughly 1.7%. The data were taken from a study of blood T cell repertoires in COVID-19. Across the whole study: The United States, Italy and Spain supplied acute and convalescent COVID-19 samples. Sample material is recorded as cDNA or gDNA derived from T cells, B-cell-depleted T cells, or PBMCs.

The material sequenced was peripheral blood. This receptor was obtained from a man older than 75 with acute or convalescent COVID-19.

As DNA, the CDR3 is TGTGCCAGCAGCATATCGGGACAGGGTTTTTCACCCCTCCACTTT. Protein sequence: CASSISGQGFSPLHF. The V gene is TRBV5-4, the J gene TRBJ1-6; the match to TRBD1 covers 9 bases. Germline-derived CDR1 and CDR2 are SGHNT and YYREEE (reference sequence). V trimming: 4 bases; J trimming: 9 bases; junction bases outside the gene matches: 8. This CDR3 has 15 residues. Variable domain in full (rest from reference TRBV5-4 and TRBJ1-6): ETGVTQSPTHLIKTRGQQVTLRCSSQSGHNTVSWYQQALGQGPQFIFQYYREEENGRGNFPPRFSGLQFPNYSSELNVNALELDDSALYLCASSISGQGFSPLHFGNGTRLTVT.